The text below deals with one T cell receptor (beta chain). The data derive from a study of chemoradiotherapy in HPV16-positive cancers. Study context: Candidate HPV-specific clones and shared TCR motifs came from two HPV16-positive patients.

V was shortened by 5 bases and J by 0 bases, with 14 bases between the two germline ends. The CDR3 is 16 amino acids. Germline V gene data show CDR1 as WSHSY and CDR2 as SAAADI. The data were produced by immunoSEQ multiplex PCR, yet TCRdb's version contains in-frame clones alone and is incomplete. This sample has about 68,000 clones, with almost 90% found just once. The sample was blood, taken from a patient who underwent chemoradiotherapy. V usage is TRBV10-2 and J usage is TRBJ2-1, with D perhaps matching TRBD1 or TRBD2 (5 bases each). The sequence was collected from a human donor with HPV-associated anogenital cancer. The CDR3 spells CASSSFEGSSYNEQFF. In DNA, the CDR3 is TGCGCCAGCAGTTCTTTTGAGGGGAGCTCCTACAATGAGCAGTTCTTC.